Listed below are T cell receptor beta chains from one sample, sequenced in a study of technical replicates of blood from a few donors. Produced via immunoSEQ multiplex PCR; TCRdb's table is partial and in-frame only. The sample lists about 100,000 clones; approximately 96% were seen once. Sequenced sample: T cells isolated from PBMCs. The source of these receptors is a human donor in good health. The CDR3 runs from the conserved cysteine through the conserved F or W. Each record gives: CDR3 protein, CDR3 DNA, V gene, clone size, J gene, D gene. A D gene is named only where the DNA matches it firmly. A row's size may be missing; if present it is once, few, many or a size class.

CASSTGASDYEQYF TGTGCCAGCAGCACAGGGGCATCCGACTACGAGCAGTACTTC TRBV7-6 once TRBJ2-7 TRBD1
CSVEIWRGHEQYF TGCAGCGTTGAAATCTGGCGGGGTCACGAGCAGTACTTC TRBV29-1 once TRBJ2-7 NA
CATSREGKWGENTGELFF TGTGCCACCAGCAGAGAGGGCAAGTGGGGGGAGAACACCGGGGAGCTGTTTTTT TRBV15 NA TRBJ2-2 NA
CAWSVLGGSQPQHF TGTGCCTGGAGTGTACTCGGGGGGAGTCAGCCCCAGCATTTT TRBV30 NA TRBJ1-5 NA
CASSQPTGRTGELFF TGCGCCAGCAGCCAACCGACAGGGCGAACCGGGGAGCTGTTTTTT TRBV4-1 NA TRBJ2-2 TRBD1
CASSLKLAGKETQYF TGTGCCAGCAGTTTAAAGCTAGCGGGTAAAGAGACCCAGTACTTC TRBV28 NA TRBJ2-5 TRBD2
CATSRPQGTGGREQYF TGTGCCACCAGCAGACCTCAGGGGACAGGGGGAAGGGAGCAGTACTTC TRBV15 NA TRBJ2-7 TRBD1
CASSGVQGAQETQYF TGTGCCAGCAGTGGGGTACAGGGGGCGCAAGAGACCCAGTACTTC TRBV25-1 NA TRBJ2-5 TRBD1
CASTTGSSTDTQYF TGTGCCAGCACCACGGGTTCCAGCACAGATACGCAGTATTTT TRBV6-1 NA TRBJ2-3 NA
CASSSRGYGYTF TGTGCCAGCAGCAGTAGGGGGTATGGCTACACCTTC TRBV28 NA TRBJ1-2 NA
CASSPASPSGGYEQYF TGTGCCAGCTCACCAGCGAGTCCTAGCGGGGGTTACGAGCAGTACTTC TRBV18 once TRBJ2-7 TRBD2
CSVNPGNTEAFF TGCAGCGTTAATCCAGGGAACACTGAAGCTTTCTTT TRBV29-1 few TRBJ1-1 NA
CASSDTPNSYNEQFF TGCGCCAGCAGCGATACACCGAACTCCTACAATGAGCAGTTCTTC TRBV5-1 NA TRBJ2-1 NA
CASSWANRADYGYTF TGTGCCAGCAGCTGGGCCAACAGGGCTGACTATGGCTACACCTTC TRBV13 NA TRBJ1-2 NA
CASSPGLAGSNEQFF TGCGCCAGCAGCCCGGGACTAGCGGGGAGTAATGAGCAGTTCTTC TRBV4-1 NA TRBJ2-1 TRBD2
CASSYSAGADTQYF TGTGCCAGCAGCTACTCAGCGGGGGCAGATACGCAGTATTTT TRBV9 NA TRBJ2-3 TRBD2
CASSLLQGPLDEQYF TGTGCCAGCAGCCTCCTACAGGGTCCATTGGACGAGCAGTACTTC TRBV11-3 NA TRBJ2-7 NA
CASSDLRGDYEQYF TGTGCCAGCAGTGACTTGCGGGGGGACTACGAGCAGTACTTC TRBV6-4 NA TRBJ2-7 TRBD2
CASSRPGQGPYGYTF TGTGCCAGCTCACGACCGGGACAGGGACCCTATGGCTACACCTTC TRBV18 NA TRBJ1-2 TRBD1
CASSAGRLDGYTF TGCGCCAGCAGCGCGGGGCGTCTGGATGGCTACACCTTC TRBV10-1 NA TRBJ1-2 NA
CASSSDFQWEKQYF TGTGCCAGCAGCTCAGACTTTCAATGGGAGAAGCAGTACTTC TRBV7-9 NA TRBJ2-7 NA
CASSPRQVGNTEAFF TGTGCCAGCAGTCCCCGACAGGTGGGGAACACTGAAGCTTTCTTT TRBV6-5 NA TRBJ1-1 NA
CASSRRTGYTGELFF TGTGCCAGCAGCCGACGGACTGGTTACACCGGGGAGCTGTTTTTT TRBV13 NA TRBJ2-2 NA
CASSDSNYNEQFF TGTGCCAGCAGTGACTCTAACTACAATGAGCAGTTCTTC TRBV6-4 NA TRBJ2-1 NA
CASSLGLAPYEQYF TGTGCCAGCAGCTTGGGACTAGCCCCCTACGAGCAGTACTTC TRBV11-3 NA TRBJ2-7 TRBD2
CASSQELANEQFF TGTGCCAGCAGCCAAGAACTAGCAAATGAGCAGTTCTTC TRBV4-2 NA TRBJ2-1 NA
CASSTLAGDYEQYF TGTGCCAGCAGTACACTAGCGGGAGACTACGAGCAGTACTTC TRBV28 NA TRBJ2-7 TRBD2
CASSALWYEGMTDTQYF TGTGCCAGTAGTGCGTTGTGGTATGAGGGAATGACAGATACGCAGTATTTT TRBV19 NA TRBJ2-3 NA
CASSRDFSIYEQYF TGTGCCAGCAGTAGGGACTTCTCCATATACGAGCAGTACTTC TRBV28 NA TRBJ2-7 NA
CASSVQGAHNEQFF TGTGCCAGTAGTGTACAGGGGGCGCACAATGAGCAGTTCTTC TRBV19 NA TRBJ2-1 TRBD1
CASSVADLQETQYF TGTGCCAGCAGCGTAGCCGACTTGCAAGAGACCCAGTACTTC TRBV9 NA TRBJ2-5 NA
CASSIQGGEETQYF TGCGCCAGCAGCATACAGGGGGGGGAAGAGACCCAGTACTTC TRBV5-1 NA TRBJ2-5 NA
CASSQEPPDYIGQETQYF TGCGCCAGCAGCCAAGAGCCCCCGGACTACATAGGGCAGGAGACCCAGTACTTC TRBV4-1 once TRBJ2-5 NA
CASSLISWGQRNTEAFF TGTGCCAGCAGCTTAATTTCGTGGGGACAGAGGAACACTGAAGCTTTCTTT TRBV7-9 few TRBJ1-1 TRBD1
CASRPLAGRTTYNEQFF TGCGCCAGCAGACCTTTAGCGGGCAGAACCACCTACAATGAGCAGTTCTTC TRBV5-1 NA TRBJ2-1 TRBD2
CAWETGDGQPQHF TGTGCCTGGGAAACAGGGGATGGTCAGCCCCAGCATTTT TRBV30 NA TRBJ1-5 TRBD1
CASSLGANRKLYEQYF TGTGCCAGCAGCTTAGGGGCAAACAGGAAACTCTACGAGCAGTACTTC TRBV11-3 NA TRBJ2-7 NA
CASSLGVLNTEAFF TGTGCCAGCAGCTTAGGTGTATTGAACACTGAAGCTTTCTTT TRBV7-9 few TRBJ1-1 NA
CASNSMTSLTGELFF TGTGCCAGCAACTCAATGACTAGTTTAACCGGGGAGCTGTTTTTT TRBV28 NA TRBJ2-2 NA
CASSLRTGVEQFF TGCGCCAGCAGCTTGCGGACAGGGGTCGAGCAGTTCTTC TRBV4-1 NA TRBJ2-1 TRBD1
CASGGRGSPFTDTQYF TGTGCCAGCGGGGGTCGGGGGTCCCCTTTCACAGATACGCAGTATTTT TRBV2 NA TRBJ2-3 NA
CASSWGTSGQYF TGTGCCAGCAGCTGGGGGACTAGCGGGCAGTACTTC TRBV7-2 NA TRBJ2-4 TRBD2